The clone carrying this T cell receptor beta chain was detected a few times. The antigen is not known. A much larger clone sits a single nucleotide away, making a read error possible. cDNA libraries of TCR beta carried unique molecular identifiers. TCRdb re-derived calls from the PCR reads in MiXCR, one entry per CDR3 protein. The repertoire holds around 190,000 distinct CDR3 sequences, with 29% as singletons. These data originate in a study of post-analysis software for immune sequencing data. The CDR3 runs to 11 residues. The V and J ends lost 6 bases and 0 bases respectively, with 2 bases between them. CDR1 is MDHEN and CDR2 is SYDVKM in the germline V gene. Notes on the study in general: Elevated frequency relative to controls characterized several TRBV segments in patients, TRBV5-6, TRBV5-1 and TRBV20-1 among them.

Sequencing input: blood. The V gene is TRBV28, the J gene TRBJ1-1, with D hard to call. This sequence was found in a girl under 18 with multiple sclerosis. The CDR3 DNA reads TGTGCCAGCAGCGTGAACACTGAAGCTTTCTTT. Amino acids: CASSVNTEAFF.